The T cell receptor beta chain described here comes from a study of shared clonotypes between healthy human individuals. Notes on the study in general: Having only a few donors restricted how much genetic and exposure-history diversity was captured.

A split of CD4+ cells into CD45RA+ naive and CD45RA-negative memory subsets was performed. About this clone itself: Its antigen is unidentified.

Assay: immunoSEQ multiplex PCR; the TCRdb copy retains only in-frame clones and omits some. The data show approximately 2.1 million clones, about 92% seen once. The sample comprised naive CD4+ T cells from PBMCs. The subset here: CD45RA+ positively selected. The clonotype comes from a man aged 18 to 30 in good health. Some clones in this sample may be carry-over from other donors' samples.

The CDR3 loop is CASSKVRSLNTEAFF. As DNA, the CDR3 is TGTGCCAGCAGCAAAGTAAGGTCTTTGAACACTGAAGCTTTCTTT. This chain uses TRBV21-1 with TRBJ1-1. TRBV21-1 is annotated as a pseudogene. The CDR3 length is 15 residues.